Below are 32 T cell receptor beta chains sequenced from a single sample in a study of blood T cell repertoires in COVID-19 (dated by TCRdb to 2019 to 2021). The library was produced with the immunoSEQ multiplex PCR assay. As stored in TCRdb, this immuneACCESS dataset retains in-frame rearrangements with V and J assigned. A fraction of the clones does not appear; measured against another copy, unresolved V genes explain less than half of the discrepancy, and the remainder lacks a known reason. The sample table contains under 400,000 clones; only one count was recorded for 65% to 90% of them. The ten largest make up around 4.4% of the sample. Source material: PBMCs or T cells enriched from blood (not recorded which). The receptor set was obtained from a woman between 40 and 50 years old with acute COVID-19.

This sequence joins TRBV6-2 or TRBV6-3 and TRBJ2-1, with 10 bases that match TRBD2. The V segment lost 4 bases and the J segment 4 bases; nucleotides outside the gene matches: 10. In germline, CDR1 is MNHEY, CDR2 SVGEGT. The CDR3 covers 17 residues. DNA of the CDR3: TGTGCCAGCAGTTGGGGACTAGCGTCAGGTCCGTACAATGAGCAGTTCTTC. Translated, it gives CASSWGLASGPYNEQFF.

The rearrangement uses TRBV28 and TRBJ2-3, with 15 bases matching TRBD2. CDR1 and CDR2 from the germline V gene are MDHEN and SYDVKM. The CDR3 length is 18 residues. The trim removed 5 bases at V and 3 bases at J, leaving 9 bases unmatched. The CDR3 reads CASSKRTSGRAWTDTQYF. The CDR3 DNA sequence: TGTGCCAGCAGTAAACGGACTAGCGGGAGGGCCTGGACAGATACGCAGTATTTT.

The chain recombines TRBV5-5 with TRBJ1-1; 11 bases line up with TRBD1. The length of the CDR3 is 18 residues. V shed 4 bases and J 1 base; nucleotides not matched to a gene: 12. Germline-derived CDR1 and CDR2 are SGHKS and YYEKEE (reference sequence). In DNA form, the CDR3 reads TGTGCCAGCAGCCGGACGGATGGGACAGGGGGGCAGAACACTGAAGCTTTCTTT. It translates to CASSRTDGTGGQNTEAFF.

The V and J genes are TRBV7-2 and TRBJ2-7, with TRBD2 matching over 11 bases. The ends lost 5 bases at V and 4 bases at J; junction bases unmatched: 4. This CDR3 has 14 amino acids. Germline CDR1 reads SGHTA; CDR2 reads FQGNSA. The CDR3 region has the DNA TGTGCCAGCAGCAACGGACTAGCGGGTTACGAGCAGTACTTC. It translates to CASSNGLAGYEQYF. Combining the CDR3 with reference TRBV7-2 and TRBJ2-7 gives the whole variable domain GAGVSQSPSNKVTEKGKDVELRCDPISGHTALYWYRQSLGQGLEFLIYFQGNSAPDKSGLPSDRFSAERTGGSVSTLTIQRTQQEDSAVYLCASSNGLAGYEQYFGPGTRLTVT.

This chain uses TRBV7-2 with TRBJ2-5; the D gene is possibly TRBD2 (5 bases). From germline, CDR1 is SGHTA and CDR2 FQGNSA. Trimming took off 1 base at V and 2 bases at J, with 14 bases between the two ends. The CDR3 has 16 residues. The CDR3 DNA follows: TGTGCCAGCAGCTTAGTTCTAGCCTTGGGACAAGAGACCCAGTACTTC. It yields the protein CASSLVLALGQETQYF.

The rearrangement joins TRBV5-1 to TRBJ1-5; D gene uncertain. Trimming left V 4 bases short and J 9 bases short, with 14 bases between. The CDR3 has 13 amino acids. Germline lookup yields CDR1 SGHRS and CDR2 YFSETQ. CDR3 sequence reads: CASSTAEGMPQHF. CDR3 coding DNA: TGCGCCAGCAGCACCGCTGAGGGCATGCCCCAGCATTTT.

This chain joins TRBV7-2 and TRBJ2-7; 8 bases line up with TRBD2. This CDR3 is built from 14 residues. V trimming: 1 base; J trimming: 4 bases; junction bases outside the gene matches: 3. The germline V gene encodes CDR1 SGHTA and CDR2 FQGNSA. As DNA, the CDR3 is TGTGCCAGCAGCTTAGAGGCGGGGGGATACGAGCAGTACTTC. Protein product: CASSLEAGGYEQYF.

The V gene is TRBV11-1, the J gene TRBJ2-2; TRBD2 aligns across 10 bases. The germline V gene has CDR1 SGHAT and CDR2 FQDESV (reference sequence). V was pared by 5 bases and J by 1 base, with 4 bases of the junction left unmatched. CDR3 length equals 16 residues. The CDR3 coding sequence is TGTGCCAGCAGCCCTATAGCGGGAGGGAACACCGGGGAGCTGTTTTTT. It codes for CASSPIAGGNTGELFF. Using reference TRBV11-1 and TRBJ2-2 for the parts outside the CDR3, the full variable domain is EAEVAQSPRYKITEKSQAVAFWCDPISGHATLYWYRQILGQGPELLVQFQDESVVDDSQLPKDRFSAERLKGVDSTLKIQPAELGDSAMYLCASSPIAGGNTGELFFGEGSRLTVL.

The CDR3 DNA reads as TGTGCCAGCCCGCCCTCCGGGACAGGGGGATTCAATGAGCAGTTCTTC. This translates into CASPPSGTGGFNEQFF. The gene calls are TRBV28 and TRBJ2-1; 11 nucleotides align to TRBD1. The germline V gene has CDR1 MDHEN and CDR2 SYDVKM. The J segment lost 6 bases and the V segment lost 8 bases, leaving 12 bases of the junction unmatched. The CDR3 length is 16 residues.

This chain uses TRBV7-2 with TRBJ2-7; TRBD1 matches at 8 bases. This CDR3 has 16 amino acids. CDR1 and CDR2 from the germline V gene are SGHTA and FQGNSA. Trimming at V came to 2 bases and at J to 1 base, leaving 7 bases not matched to a gene. CDR3 protein: CASSLWGQVKSYEQYF. CDR3 sequence (DNA): TGTGCCAGCAGCTTATGGGGACAGGTCAAGTCCTACGAGCAGTACTTC.

The J gene is TRBJ1-2, the V gene TRBV18; 7 positions agree with TRBD1. CDR3 length equals 13 residues. Germline trimming cut 5 bases from V and 2 bases from J; bases unmatched to any gene: 2. CDR1 is KGHSH and CDR2 is LQKENI in the germline V gene. The CDR3 nucleotides are TGTGCCAGCTCAGACAGGGAAAACTATGGCTACACCTTC. Residues: CASSDRENYGYTF.

In its sample, this clone was seen once. The chain combines TRBV7-2 with TRBJ1-1; tentatively, D is TRBD1 (5 bases). V was clipped by 9 bases and J by 2 bases, with 16 bases between them. Germline V lookup: CDR1 SGHTA, CDR2 FQGNSA. The CDR3 loop spans 14 amino acids. As DNA, the CDR3 is TGTGCCAGTTCCAGGGTTCGCGGAAACACTGAAGCTTTCTTT. Encoded protein: CASSRVRGNTEAFF. The complete variable domain, with remaining parts taken from reference TRBV7-2 and TRBJ1-1, reads GAGVSQSPSNKVTEKGKDVELRCDPISGHTALYWYRQSLGQGLEFLIYFQGNSAPDKSGLPSDRFSAERTGGSVSTLTIQRTQQEDSAVYLCASSRVRGNTEAFFGQGTRLTVV.

The V and J genes are TRBV6-5 and TRBJ1-2, with a weak D call TRBD1 (5 bases). Trimming stripped 3 bases from V and 6 bases from J, with 14 bases between. This CDR3 contains 14 residues. Germline V gene lookup returns CDR1 MNHEY and CDR2 SVGAGI. The CDR3 nucleotides read TGTGCCAGCAGTTATGGCGGGGGTCTCGATGGCTACACCTTC. Amino acids: CASSYGGGLDGYTF.

The rearrangement uses TRBV12-3 or TRBV12-4 and TRBJ2-1, with 7 bases that match TRBD1. The CDR3 contains 12 residues. Unmatched junction bases numbered 3, after V lost 5 bases and J lost 8 bases. The CDR3 loop is CASSPDRYEQFF. The CDR3 nucleotides read TGTGCCAGCAGTCCGGACAGGTATGAGCAGTTCTTC.

The rearrangement uses TRBV5-5 and TRBJ2-3; 7 bases fit TRBD2. The germline V gene has CDR1 SGHKS and CDR2 YYEKEE (reference sequence). With 0 bases clipped from V and 5 bases from J, the junction kept 6 bases outside the gene matches. The CDR3 runs to 15 residues. CDR3 bases: TGTGCCAGCAGCTTGGGCGGGAGAAGTTTAGATACGCAGTATTTT. It translates to CASSLGGRSLDTQYF.

In this sample, this clone turned up a few times. V is TRBV27 and J is TRBJ2-2; maybe TRBD1 (6 bases). Germline V gene data show CDR1 as MNHEY and CDR2 as SMNVEV (reference sequence). The CDR3 spans 18 residues. As DNA, the CDR3 is TGTACTCCCGTGAACTATGGGGCAGGGGAGACTGACACCGGGGAGCTGTTTTTT. Its translation is CTPVNYGAGETDTGELFF.

The gene calls are TRBV28 and TRBJ1-1; D gene uncertain. Trimming cost V 5 bases and J 0 bases, with 13 bases left between them. This CDR3 is 15 amino acids long. In germline, CDR1 is MDHEN, CDR2 SYDVKM. This CDR3 reads CASSVNRKLNTEAFF. The CDR3 region has the DNA TGTGCCAGCAGTGTAAACAGAAAACTGAACACTGAAGCTTTCTTT.

The CDR3 DNA is TGCGCCAGCAGCCTTAGGGGTATTGGAGATACGCAGTATTTT. Translating gives CASSLRGIGDTQYF. This chain joins TRBV5-1 and TRBJ2-3, with a weak D call TRBD1 (5 bases). Germline V gene lookup returns CDR1 SGHRS and CDR2 YFSETQ. V lost 4 bases, J lost 5 bases, and 14 bases lay in between. The CDR3 covers 14 residues.

CDR3 amino acids: CASSAPRGPTGEQYF. The CDR3 nucleotides are TGTGCCAGCAGTGCGCCCAGGGGGCCGACGGGGGAGCAGTACTTC. The genes are TRBV28 and TRBJ2-7, with 8 bases fitting TRBD1. Trimming took 5 bases from V and 7 from J; bases not matched to a gene: 13. CDR1 MDHEN and CDR2 SYDVKM come from the germline V gene. The CDR3 has 15 amino acids.

This clone was seen a single time. The chain links TRBV28 to TRBJ2-1; D is uncertain. Trimming cost V 7 bases and J 2 bases, with 15 bases left between them. CDR3 length: 15 amino acids. CDR1 and CDR2 (germline): MDHEN, SYDVKM. CDR3 protein: CASKESTGAYNEQFF. CDR3 sequence (DNA): TGTGCCAGCAAAGAAAGTACTGGTGCCTACAATGAGCAGTTCTTC.

This chain uses TRBV28 with TRBJ1-1; D is unclear. The CDR3 sequence is 12 residues long. CDR1 is MDHEN and CDR2 is SYDVKM in the germline V gene. V lost 10 bases and J 7 bases, leaving 16 bases between the germline ends. The CDR3 loop is CAIFLVGGEAFF. In DNA form, the CDR3 reads TGTGCCATCTTTTTGGTCGGTGGTGAAGCTTTCTTT.

This chain uses TRBV7-2 with TRBJ2-1; maybe TRBD2 (6 bases). The CDR3 runs to 15 residues. The germline V and J ends were trimmed by 1 base and 9 bases, with 16 bases remaining between them. The germline V gene has CDR1 SGHTA and CDR2 FQGNSA. The CDR3 region is CASSLDGGAMGEQFF. CDR3 coding DNA: TGTGCCAGCAGCTTAGATGGCGGGGCCATGGGTGAGCAGTTCTTC. The variable domain in full, with the rest retrieved from reference TRBV7-2 and TRBJ2-1, is GAGVSQSPSNKVTEKGKDVELRCDPISGHTALYWYRQSLGQGLEFLIYFQGNSAPDKSGLPSDRFSAERTGGSVSTLTIQRTQQEDSAVYLCASSLDGGAMGEQFFGPGTRLTVL.

This clone turned up a few times. J is TRBJ1-1 and V is TRBV4-2; 7 bases agree with TRBD1. CDR1 and CDR2 from the germline V gene are LGHNA and YNFKEQ. This CDR3 has 15 amino acids. V lost 3 bases, J lost 1 base, and 5 bases stayed unmatched. The CDR3: CASSQRNRGNTEAFF. In nucleotides, the CDR3 is TGTGCCAGCAGCCAGAGAAACAGGGGGAACACTGAAGCTTTCTTT.

This rearrangement joins TRBV5-6 to TRBJ1-6, with 7 bases aligning to TRBD1. The germline gives CDR1 SGHDT, CDR2 YYEEEE. The CDR3 has 15 residues. V trimming: 4 bases; J trimming: 7 bases; junction bases outside the gene matches: 8. The CDR3 DNA follows: TGTGCCAGCAGCGTGGGACAGCTCAAGAATTCACCCCTCCACTTT. Amino acid sequence: CASSVGQLKNSPLHF.

V and J are TRBV10-3 and TRBJ2-1; D not resolved. Deletions cut 4 bases from V and 5 bases from J, with 12 bases between. This CDR3 spans 14 amino acids. Germline loops: CDR1 ENHRY, CDR2 SYGVKD. The CDR3 bases are TGTGCCATCAGTGTCAGTGTCGAGGACAATGAGCAGTTCTTC. Protein: CAISVSVEDNEQFF.

The chain recombines TRBV18 with TRBJ1-2, with D perhaps TRBD1 (6 bases). The length of the CDR3 is 16 residues. Trimming stripped 3 bases from V and 6 bases from J, with 20 bases between. Germline loops: CDR1 KGHSH, CDR2 LQKENI. The CDR3 protein is CASSPIRVQGIDGYTF. CDR3 sequence (DNA): TGTGCCAGCTCACCTATTCGAGTACAGGGTATAGATGGCTACACCTTC. Complete variable domain (other parts from reference TRBV18 and TRBJ1-2): NAGVMQNPRHLVRRRGQEARLRCSPMKGHSHVYWYRQLPEEGLKFMVYLQKENIIDESGMPKERFSAEFPKEGPSILRIQQVVRGDSAAYFCASSPIRVQGIDGYTFGSGTRLTVV.

CDR3 DNA sequence: TGTGCCAGCAGCGTCCAATCTAGCGGGGAAGAGACCCAGTACTTC. This sequence encodes CASSVQSSGEETQYF. The V and J genes are TRBV9 and TRBJ2-5, with 9 bases aligning to TRBD2. In germline, CDR1 is SGDLS, CDR2 YYNGEE. The CDR3 is 15 residues long. The J segment lost 3 bases and the V segment lost 2 bases, leaving 5 bases of the junction unmatched.

The chain is built from TRBV2 and TRBJ1-2, with D perhaps TRBD1 (5 bases). V lost 7 bases, J lost 7 bases, and 13 bases lay in between. The CDR3 is made up of 12 amino acids. Per the germline V gene, CDR1 is SNHLY and CDR2 is FYNNEI. Here the CDR3 reads CASTAGPPGYTF. CDR3 bases: TGTGCCAGCACCGCAGGGCCCCCTGGCTACACCTTC.

As for this clone: Other DNA sequences in this sample translate to the same CDR3. The rearrangement uses TRBV5-8 and TRBJ1-5, with unresolved D. Trimming left V 0 bases short and J 7 bases short, with 11 bases between. Germline loops: CDR1 SGHTS, CDR2 YDEGEE. CDR3 length equals 14 residues. The DNA for the CDR3 is TGTGCCAGCAGCTTGGGGTATCCGGGACAGCCCCAGCATTTT. It yields the protein CASSLGYPGQPQHF.

The gene calls are TRBV7-8 and TRBJ2-7, with 7 positions matching TRBD2. V was pared by 0 bases and J by 3 bases, with 2 bases of the junction left unmatched. The CDR3 loop spans 14 amino acids. Looked up from germline, CDR1 is SGHVS and CDR2 is FQNEAQ. CDR3 sequence (DNA): TGTGCCAGCAGCTTAGCGCGGGAGTTCTACGAGCAGTACTTC. Translation: CASSLAREFYEQYF.

This chain connects TRBV18 to TRBJ2-5; TRBD2 aligns across 15 bases. The germline V gene has CDR1 KGHSH and CDR2 LQKENI. With 1 base clipped from V and 4 bases from J, the junction kept 10 bases outside the gene matches. The CDR3 contains 19 residues. CDR3 in DNA: TGTGCCAGCTCACCACGAGGGACTAGCGGGGGGCGCAGTCCAGAGACCCAGTACTTC. Residues: CASSPRGTSGGRSPETQYF.

This chain uses TRBV7-8 with TRBJ1-3; D is unclear. V was pared by 5 bases and J by 0 bases, with 11 bases between. Per the germline V gene, CDR1 is SGHVS and CDR2 is FQNEAQ. This CDR3 is built from 15 residues. The CDR3 DNA is TGTGCCAGCAGCCCACTATCGCTCTCTGGAAACACCATATATTTT. It encodes CASSPLSLSGNTIYF.